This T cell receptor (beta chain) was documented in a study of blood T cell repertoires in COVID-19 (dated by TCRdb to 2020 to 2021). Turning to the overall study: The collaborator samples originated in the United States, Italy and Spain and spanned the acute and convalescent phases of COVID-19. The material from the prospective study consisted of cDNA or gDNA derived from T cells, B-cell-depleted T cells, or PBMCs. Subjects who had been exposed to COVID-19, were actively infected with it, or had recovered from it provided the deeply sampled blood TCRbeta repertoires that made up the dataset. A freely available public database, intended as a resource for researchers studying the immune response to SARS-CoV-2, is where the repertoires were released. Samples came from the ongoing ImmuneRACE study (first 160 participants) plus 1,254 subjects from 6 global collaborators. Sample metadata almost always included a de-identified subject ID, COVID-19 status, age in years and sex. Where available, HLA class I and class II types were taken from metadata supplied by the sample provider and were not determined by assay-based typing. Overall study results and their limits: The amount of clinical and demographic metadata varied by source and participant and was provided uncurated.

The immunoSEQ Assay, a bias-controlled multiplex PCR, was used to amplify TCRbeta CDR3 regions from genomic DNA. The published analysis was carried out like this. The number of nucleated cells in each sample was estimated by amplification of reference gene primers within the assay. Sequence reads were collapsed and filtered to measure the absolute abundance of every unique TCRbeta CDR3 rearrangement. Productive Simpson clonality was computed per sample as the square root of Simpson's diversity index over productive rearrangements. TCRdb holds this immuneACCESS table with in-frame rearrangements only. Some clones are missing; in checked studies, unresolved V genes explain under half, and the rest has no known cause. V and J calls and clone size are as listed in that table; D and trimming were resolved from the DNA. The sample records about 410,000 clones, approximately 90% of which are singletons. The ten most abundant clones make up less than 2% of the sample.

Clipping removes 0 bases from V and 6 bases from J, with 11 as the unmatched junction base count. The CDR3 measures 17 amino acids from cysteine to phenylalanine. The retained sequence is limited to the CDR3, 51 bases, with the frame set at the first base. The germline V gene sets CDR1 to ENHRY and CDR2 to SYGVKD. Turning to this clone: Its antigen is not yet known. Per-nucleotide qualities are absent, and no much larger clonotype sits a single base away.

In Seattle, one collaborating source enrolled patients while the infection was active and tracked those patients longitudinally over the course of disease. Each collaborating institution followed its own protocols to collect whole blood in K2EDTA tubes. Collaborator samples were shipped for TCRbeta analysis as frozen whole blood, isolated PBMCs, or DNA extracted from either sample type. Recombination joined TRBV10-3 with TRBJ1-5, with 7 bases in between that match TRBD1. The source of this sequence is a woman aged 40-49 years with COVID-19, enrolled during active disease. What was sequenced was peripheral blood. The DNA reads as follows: TGTGCCATCAGTGAGTCCCCGACAGGGTATAACGGTCAGCCCCAGCATTTT. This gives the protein CAISESPTGYNGQPQHF.